This entry features one T cell receptor beta chain sequence. This receptor's antigen is unknown. Base qualities were left out, and no much larger clone turns up one base away. TCR CDR3 regions were amplified from genomic DNA by multiplex PCR using the deep immunoSEQ assay. Extracted genomic DNA from each cell subset was distributed evenly across all wells of several immunoSEQ 96-well plates, and each plate was treated as a replicate. For sorted subsets, each replicate PCR was loaded with around 220 ng genomic DNA, equivalent to 25,000 to 35,000 T cell genomes. Purified libraries were measured with a Qubit 3.0 fluorometer, size-checked on a Bioanalyzer 2100, and measured again with the KAPA Library Quantification kit. Every immunoSEQ 96-well plate was sequenced on a dedicated single-read 150-cycle Illumina NextSeq 550 flow cell. The study's processing was this. Because only junctional sequences without quality scores were contained in the immunoSEQ output, filtering matching that applied to full-length reads could not be performed. To assign V/J genes and CDR3, sequences were annotated against IMGT germline references using PyIR, a Python wrapper for IgBLAST v1.9. Reads were removed for weak V/J assignments (E-value above 1e-6), missing CDR3, stop codons, out-of-frame junctions, or ambiguous translated residues. V3J clonotypes were defined by identical inferred V gene, J gene, and CDR3 amino acid sequence. To compute the percentage overlap between repertoires, the number of shared unique clonotypes was divided by the size of the smaller repertoire. Richness of each repertoire was evaluated using RTK rarefaction, the Chao1 estimator, and Recon v2.1 estimates of unobserved clonotypes. For all TCRbeta clonotypes obtained by the gDNA method from four donors, generation probabilities were computed with OLGA. TCRdb holds this immuneACCESS table with in-frame rearrangements only. Some clones are missing; in checked studies, unresolved V genes explain under half, and the rest has no known cause. That table is the source of V, J and clone size, and D and trimming were worked out from the DNA. The sample table shows approximately 2,300,000 clones, and just under 95% are seen once. Together, the top ten hold 0.37% of the sample.

The source of the sample is a study of shared clonotypes between healthy human individuals (dated by TCRdb to about 2020). For the wider study: A few men and a couple of women, aged 18 to 49 years, made up the cohort. Per donor, three plates each were used for CD4 naive and CD4 memory, two for CD8 naive, and one for CD8 memory. To estimate repertoire size and how much clonotype sharing occurs between individuals, the study deeply sequenced the blood TCR repertoires of roughly 5 healthy adults. Different laboratories and diverse techniques were used to prepare libraries and sequence TCR repertoires, to increase sequencing depth and limit assay-specific biases. Between about 0.94 and 8.9 billion PBMCs per donor were obtained by leukapheresis.

Via the germline V gene, CDR1 is SGHTS and CDR2 YDEGEE. Counted from cysteine to phenylalanine, this CDR3 has 13 amino acids. The retained sequence is limited to the CDR3, 39 bases, with the frame set at the first base. The trim is 3 bases for V and 0 bases for J, with a gap of 7 bases between the germline ends. The donors were healthy, HIV-negative adults with no recently reported acute infections or vaccinations. All donors were Caucasian adults living in Nashville, Tennessee, USA. CD4+ T cells were enriched by magnetic negative selection; naive cells were then positively selected on CD45RA, and the negative fraction formed the memory subset. Blood was collected by leukapheresis, and PBMCs were isolated by Ficoll-Histopaque density gradient centrifugation and then cryopreserved in liquid nitrogen vapor phase. Analytical flow cytometry was used to check the purity and quantity of every magnetically sorted T cell population. Each sorted fraction had its genomic DNA isolated and then quantified by UV absorbance on a Nanodrop 2000c.

General study outcomes and caveats: Sampling was restricted to blood, and TCR repertoires in tissue are likely to differ from TCR repertoires in blood. When a handful of donors were compared, the shared fraction of clonotypes was around 5% for naive CD4, less than 4% for naive CD8, roughly 2.5% for memory CD4, and 0.35% to 0.4% for memory CD8. Rarefaction of sorted-subset datasets indicated incomplete sequencing despite the large sequencing depth. Naive subsets generally had larger estimated clonotype richness than memory subsets did. Clonotypes shared by all four sorted-subset donors showed higher generation probabilities than non-shared clonotypes. Pairwise subsampling led to the expectation that sequencing depth would affect the degree of clonotype sharing among donors. Because the study included a small number of donors, the genetic and exposure-history diversity represented was limited.

This receptor was obtained from a man in his late teens or twenties in good health. Some clones in this sample may be carry-over from other donors' samples. Here the chain combines TRBV5-8 and TRBJ2-7, and TRBD2 may be the D gene, going by 5 matching bases. The sequenced sample was naive CD4+ T cells from PBMCs. The sample's cell subset or site label, decoded: CD45RA+ positively selected. The DNA sequence follows: TGTGCCAGCAGCTGGACTGGCTCCTACGAGCAGTACTTC. Translated, it gives CASSWTGSYEQYF.